The 29 T cell receptor beta chains in this list originate from one sample, sequenced in a study of blood T cell repertoires in COVID-19. Data came from immunoSEQ multiplex PCR; TCRdb stores just in-frame clones and leaves some out. The sample yields around 150,000 clones, around 82% seen once. The sample consisted of peripheral blood. The receptor set was obtained from a man aged 55 to 69 with acute or convalescent COVID-19.

Concerning this clone: Additional DNA sequences in this sample encode the identical CDR3. The chain couples TRBV5-4 to TRBJ1-2; D is possibly TRBD1 (5 bases). V dropped 3 bases and J dropped 4 bases, with 7 bases sitting between them. The CDR3 totals 12 residues. Germline CDR1 and CDR2: SGHNT and YYREEE (reference sequence). In nucleotides, the CDR3 is TGTGCCAGCAGCTCCGACAGCTATGGCTACACCTTC. Its protein product is CASSSDSYGYTF.

This clone was counted many times. The chain couples TRBV28 to TRBJ2-7; TRBD2 matches at 11 bases. CDR1 is MDHEN and CDR2 is SYDVKM in the germline V gene. Germline trimming cut 2 bases from V and 6 bases from J; bases unmatched to any gene: 3. CDR3 length equals 14 residues. The CDR3 region has the DNA TGTGCCAGCAGTTTACTAGCGGGAGGTTCCGAGCAGTACTTC. Translation gives CASSLLAGGSEQYF.

The CDR3 region is CASSPWAENYGYTF. CDR3 bases: TGTGCCAGCAGCCCTTGGGCAGAAAACTATGGCTACACCTTC. The chain is built from TRBV11-2 and TRBJ1-2; D is ambiguous. Trimming took 5 bases from V and 2 from J, leaving 12 bases between them. Germline CDR1 and CDR2: SGHAT and FQNNGV. The length of the CDR3 is 14 residues.

The table lists this clone with a few counts. This chain connects TRBV5-1 to TRBJ1-4; D ambiguous. The V end lost 1 base, the J end lost 0 bases, and 7 bases lay between the germline ends. CDR3 length: 15 amino acids. Germline V gene lookup returns CDR1 SGHRS and CDR2 YFSETQ. CDR3 nucleotides: TGCGCCAGCAGCTTGAGCGGGGCAACTAATGAAAAACTGTTTTTT. Translating gives CASSLSGATNEKLFF.

At least ten counts were recorded for this clone. The gene calls are TRBV7-5 and TRBJ1-6; the DNA was not compared with TRBD1, the D call given in the table. TRBV7-5 is a listed pseudogene. This CDR3 has 18 residues. CDR3 region: CARSLILGGQGDNSPLHF. CDR3 DNA: TGTGCCAGAAGCTTAATTCTTGGGGGCCAGGGGGATAATTCACCCCTCCACTTT.

The rearrangement joins TRBV24-1 to TRBJ2-1; 7 positions agree with TRBD2. CDR1 is KGHDR, CDR2 SFDVKD, per germline. This CDR3 contains 13 residues. J gave up 7 bases and V 1 base, and 0 bases lay outside the gene matches. The CDR3 bases are TGTGCCACCAGTGATTTCGGGGGGAATGAGCAGTTCTTC. Protein: CATSDFGGNEQFF.

The chain has TRBV23-1 and TRBJ2-2; 9 nucleotides agree with TRBD1. TRBV23-1 belongs to the ORF category, with a function that is uncertain. The CDR3 spans 18 residues. The J segment lost 2 bases and the V segment lost 4 bases, leaving 11 bases of the junction unmatched. Here the CDR3 DNA reads TGCGCCAGCAGTCGTCCCGGTACAGGGGGCGGAAACACCGGGGAGCTGTTTTTT. It codes for CASSRPGTGGGNTGELFF.

This chain connects TRBV2 to TRBJ1-1, with 8 bases lining up with TRBD1. Losses at the gene ends were 5 bases for V and 5 bases for J; bases not matched to a gene: 10. This CDR3 spans 15 amino acids. Germline lookup yields CDR1 SNHLY and CDR2 FYNNEI. CDR3 DNA: TGTGCCAGCAGTCTAGTTACAGGGGGATTTACTGAAGCTTTCTTT. Translation: CASSLVTGGFTEAFF.

The chain carries TRBV4-1 and TRBJ1-2; 7 bases match TRBD1. Germline-derived CDR1 and CDR2 are MGHRA and YSYEKL. This CDR3 spans 18 amino acids. With V trimmed by 3 bases and J by 2 bases, 15 bases remained unmatched. The CDR3 protein is CASSHPSRQGKGNYGYTF. CDR3 bases: TGCGCCAGCAGCCACCCCTCCCGACAGGGTAAAGGGAACTATGGCTACACCTTC.

The chain joins TRBV25-1 to TRBJ2-5; unclear D gene. The CDR3 runs to 12 residues. Germline CDR1 reads MGHDK; CDR2 reads SYGVNS. Trimming took 2 bases from V and 7 from J, leaving 8 bases between them. This CDR3 is CASSELDWTQYF. CDR3 bases: TGTGCCAGCAGTGAACTAGATTGGACCCAGTACTTC. Looking up the rest from reference TRBV25-1 and TRBJ2-5 gives the full variable domain: EADIYQTPRYLVIGTGKKITLECSQTMGHDKMYWYQQDPGMELHLIHYSYGVNSTEKGDLSSESTVSRIRTEHFPLTLESARPSHTSQYLCASSELDWTQYFGPGTRLLVL.

The rearrangement links TRBV5-5 to TRBJ2-7; TRBD2 is a possible D gene (7 bases). CDR3 length equals 14 residues. Looked up from germline, CDR1 is SGHKS and CDR2 is YYEKEE (reference sequence). V lost 4 bases and J lost 5, with 16 bases in between. This CDR3 is CASSGGGQANEQYF. The DNA for the CDR3 is TGTGCCAGCAGCGGCGGGGGACAAGCCAACGAGCAGTACTTC.

V and J are TRBV27 and TRBJ1-2, with D possibly being TRBD1 (5 bases). V was shortened by 0 bases and J by 1 base, with 12 bases between the two germline ends. The CDR3 sequence is 16 residues long. The germline V gene encodes CDR1 MNHEY and CDR2 SMNVEV (reference sequence). Here the CDR3 reads CASSLSAGDFNYGYTF. For the CDR3, the DNA is TGTGCCAGCAGTTTATCCGCGGGGGACTTTAACTATGGCTACACCTTC.

This sequence joins TRBV6-5 and TRBJ2-1; 10 bases map to TRBD2. V shed 6 bases, J shed 6 bases, and the junction held 2 bases outside the gene matches. Looked up from germline, CDR1 is MNHEY and CDR2 is SVGAGI. The CDR3 runs to 13 residues. The CDR3, as DNA: TGTGCCAGCAGCACTAGCGGGGTCAATGAGCAGTTCTTC. This translates into CASSTSGVNEQFF.

This chain connects TRBV5-4 to TRBJ2-3; D is unresolved. This CDR3 is 13 amino acids long. CDR1 SGHNT and CDR2 YYREEE come from the germline V gene (reference sequence). The V end was cut by 5 bases, the J end by 2 bases, with 9 bases between. The CDR3 protein is CASRIDITDTQYF. DNA of the CDR3: TGTGCCAGCAGAATTGACATCACAGATACGCAGTATTTT.

A remark on this clone: One end of the junction is discordant with germline, which a read error may explain. V is TRBV30 and J is TRBJ1-1; TRBD1 aligns across 7 bases. CDR1 and CDR2 from the germline V gene are GTSNPN and SVGIG (reference sequence). The CDR3 spans 14 residues. The DNA for the CDR3 is TGTGCCCGGAGACAGGGATCATCGATAACTGAAGCTTTCTTT. It yields the protein CARRQGSSITEAFF.

The genes are TRBV30 and TRBJ1-3; 8 positions agree with TRBD1. V dropped 5 bases and J dropped 4; count of bases not matched to a gene: 4. The germline V gene has CDR1 GTSNPN and CDR2 SVGIG (reference sequence). CDR3 length equals 13 residues. The CDR3 coding sequence is TGTGCCTGGGGGACAGGCGCCGGAAACACCATATATTTT. Residues: CAWGTGAGNTIYF.

This clone is a singleton in its sample. This chain joins TRBV11-2 and TRBJ2-1; D is unresolved. The V gene lost 5 bases and the J gene lost 7 bases, with 15 bases spanning the gap. This CDR3 region has 14 residues. The germline gives CDR1 SGHAT, CDR2 FQNNGV. CDR3 in amino acids: CASSPWSSGNEQFF. CDR3 in DNA: TGTGCCAGCAGCCCCTGGTCTAGTGGAAATGAGCAGTTCTTC.

This clone was counted ten times or more. The V and J genes are TRBV21-1 and TRBJ2-2; the DNA was not used to check the table's D call, TRBD1. TRBV21-1 is an annotated pseudogene. The CDR3 sequence is 16 residues long. As DNA, the CDR3 is TGTGCCAGCAGCCTGCGGACAGGGGAAAACACCGGGGAGCTGTTTTTT. It specifies CASSLRTGENTGELFF.

CDR3 sequence reads: CASSLEDMNYEQYF. DNA of the CDR3: TGCGCCAGCAGCTTGGAGGACATGAACTACGAGCAGTACTTC. This chain joins TRBV5-1 and TRBJ2-7; D might be TRBD1 (5 bases). In germline, CDR1 is SGHRS, CDR2 YFSETQ. Trimming stripped 0 bases from V and 3 bases from J, with 10 bases between. The CDR3 is made up of 14 amino acids.

This clone showed up many times. The chain couples TRBV11-2 to TRBJ2-1; D is unclear. Germline V gene sequence: CDR1 SGHAT, CDR2 FQNNGV. This CDR3 region has 11 residues. The ends were cut back, 4 bases at V and 6 bases at J, with 4 bases in the middle. In DNA form, the CDR3 reads TGTGCCAGCAGCTATAGCAATGAGCAGTTCTTC. It translates to CASSYSNEQFF.

The rearrangement uses TRBV7-9 and TRBJ1-5; a weak D match, TRBD1 (5 bases). Deletions cut 1 base from V and 4 bases from J, with 14 bases between. Germline V gives CDR1 SEHNR, CDR2 FQNEAQ (reference sequence). This CDR3 has 16 amino acids. The CDR3 spells CASSLEGGVGNQPQHF. As DNA, the CDR3 is TGTGCCAGCAGCTTAGAAGGAGGGGTGGGGAATCAGCCCCAGCATTTT.

CDR3 loop: CSVAAGTGVYGYTF. The CDR3 nucleotides are TGCAGCGTGGCGGCCGGGACAGGGGTCTATGGCTACACCTTC. The chain has TRBV29-1 and TRBJ1-2, with 10 bases aligning to TRBD1. The CDR3 consists of 14 residues. Germline loops: CDR1 SQVTM, CDR2 ANQGSEA. After removal of 6 bases from V and 4 bases from J, the junction contained 8 bases not matched to a gene.

This clone has just a few counts. The chain carries TRBV27 and TRBJ2-3; perhaps TRBD2 as D (6 bases). There are 14 residues in the CDR3. Germline V CDR1 and CDR2: MNHEY, SMNVEV (reference sequence). Trimming left V 7 bases short and J 1 base short, with 12 bases between. The CDR3 DNA reads as TGTGCCAGCATGTCGGAGGGCGGCACAGATACGCAGTATTTT. Translating it yields CASMSEGGTDTQYF.

The rearrangement joins TRBV19 to TRBJ2-1, with TRBD2 identical over 15 bases. Germline CDR1 reads LNHDA; CDR2 reads SQIVND (reference sequence). The CDR3 extends over 15 amino acids. The V and J ends lost 4 bases and 8 bases, in that order; junction bases with no gene match: 3. CDR3 coding DNA: TGTGCCAGTAGTAGGACTAGCGGGAGGGCCGATGAGCAGTTCTTC. Amino acids: CASSRTSGRADEQFF.

This chain connects TRBV5-6 to TRBJ2-2; D gene uncertain. Germline lookup yields CDR1 SGHDT and CDR2 YYEEEE. Trimming removed 6 bases from V and 3 bases from J, with 18 bases in between. The CDR3 is 16 amino acids. The chain's CDR3 is CASTQAAVDDTGELFF. CDR3 DNA sequence: TGTGCCAGCACCCAAGCCGCGGTAGACGACACCGGGGAGCTGTTTTTT.

As regards this clone: Germline is not matched at one junction end, which may reflect a read error. This sequence joins TRBV19 and TRBJ1-4, with D tentatively TRBD1 (6 bases). The CDR3 has 12 residues. Germline loops: CDR1 LNHDA, CDR2 SQIVND (reference sequence). The CDR3 loop is CASSIDGGPAIF. The CDR3 DNA follows: TGTGCCAGTAGTATAGATGGGGGCCCCGCGATTTTT.

The V call is TRBV29-1, the J call TRBJ1-1; perhaps TRBD1 as D (5 bases). Per the germline V gene, CDR1 is SQVTM and CDR2 is ANQGSEA. V was pared by 4 bases and J by 3 bases, with 12 bases between. The CDR3 is 13 amino acids. CDR3 loop: CSVVGVDYTEAFF. As DNA, the CDR3 is TGCAGCGTTGTAGGGGTTGATTACACTGAAGCTTTCTTT.

The V call is TRBV29-1, the J call TRBJ1-2, with D maybe TRBD1 (5 bases). Germline CDR1 reads SQVTM; CDR2 reads ANQGSEA. With 6 bases removed from V and 5 bases from J, the gap between germline ends came to 16 bases. The CDR3 runs to 13 residues. CDR3: CSVPDGEGYGYTF. CDR3 coding DNA: TGCAGCGTCCCGGACGGGGAGGGGTATGGCTACACCTTC. The full variable domain, with the rest looked up from reference TRBV29-1 and TRBJ1-2, is SAVISQKPSRDICQRGTSLTIQCQVDSQVTMMFWYRQQPGQSLTLIATANQGSEATYESGFVIDKFPISRPNLTFSTLTVSNMSPEDSSIYLCSVPDGEGYGYTFGSGTRLTVV.

This clone was picked up a small number of times. The chain couples TRBV5-1 to TRBJ2-2; D is perhaps TRBD2 (6 bases). The CDR3 has 13 residues. V dropped 4 bases and J dropped 7 bases, with 11 bases sitting between them. Germline V CDR1 and CDR2: SGHRS, YFSETQ. Here the CDR3 reads CASSPEGDGELFF. CDR3 nucleotides: TGCGCCAGCAGCCCGGAGGGAGACGGGGAGCTGTTTTTT.